This passage covers 4 T cell receptor beta chains from one sample sequenced in a study of shared clonotypes between healthy human individuals. Assay: immunoSEQ multiplex PCR; the TCRdb copy retains only in-frame clones and omits some. This table has about 2.4 million clones, approximately 93% appearing once. The specimen was naive CD4+ T cells from PBMCs. Subset denoted: CD45RA+ positively selected. Every receptor here comes from a young man in good health. Some clones in this sample may be carry-over from other donors' samples.

With respect to this clone: This sample includes further DNA sequences coding for the same CDR3. V usage is TRBV9 and J usage is TRBJ2-1; 7 positions agree with TRBD2. The CDR3 is made up of 15 amino acids. Trimming took 2 bases from V and 0 from J; bases not matched to a gene: 2. Germline V gene sequence: CDR1 SGDLS, CDR2 YYNGEE. CDR3 sequence reads: CASSVGGTSYNEQFF. Here the CDR3 DNA reads TGTGCCAGCAGCGTGGGGGGGACCTCCTACAATGAGCAGTTCTTC.

The gene calls are TRBV5-6 and TRBJ2-1; TRBD2 agrees at 7 bases. V trimming: 4 bases; J trimming: 16 bases; junction bases outside the gene matches: 11. The V gene's germline CDR1 is SGHDT and CDR2 YYEEEE. The CDR3 is 12 amino acids. The CDR3 DNA reads TGTGCCAGCAGCCCCTCAGGCGGGAGACTCTTCTTC. It translates to CASSPSGGRLFF.

About this clone itself: This same CDR3 is encoded by further DNA sequences in the sample. The rearrangement links TRBV9 to TRBJ2-3; D possibly corresponds to TRBD1 (5 bases). Germline assignment: CDR1 SGDLS and CDR2 YYNGEE. Trimming took 0 bases from V and 1 from J, leaving 9 bases between them. The CDR3 covers 15 residues. This CDR3 is CASSVGGRGTDTQYF. The CDR3 coding sequence is TGTGCCAGCAGCGTAGGGGGCAGGGGCACAGATACGCAGTATTTT. The entire variable domain, with the rest obtained from reference TRBV9 and TRBJ2-3, is as follows: DSGVTQTPKHLITATGQRVTLRCSPRSGDLSVYWYQQSLDQGLQFLIQYYNGEERAKGNILERFSAQQFPDLHSELNLSSLELGDSALYFCASSVGGRGTDTQYFGPGTRLTVL.

The rearrangement links TRBV6-4 to TRBJ1-4; D remains ambiguous. Trimming cost V 2 bases and J 7 bases, with 17 bases left between them. Germline CDR1 reads MRHNA; CDR2 reads SNTAGT. This CDR3 has 16 amino acids. The CDR3 spells CASSDSHVRVGEKLFF. CDR3 in DNA: TGTGCCAGCAGTGACAGTCACGTCCGGGTGGGTGAAAAACTGTTTTTT.